This T cell receptor beta chain is from a study of T cell clones after liver transplantation (dated by TCRdb to the late 2010s). For the wider study: ITN030ST, the source of the samples, was a randomized trial that attempted immunosuppression withdrawal within 2 years of liver transplantation. After a pre-transplant mixed lymphocyte reaction, TCRbeta sequencing was used to pinpoint donor-reactive T cell clones, which were subsequently tracked in post-transplant blood. As an antigen-independent comparator for donor-reactive sequences, third party-reactive TCRbeta sequences were also identified from pre-transplant MLRs. Three of the eight recipients were HCV-positive; the others were transplanted for non-autoimmune, non-viral indications. The subjects received no induction therapy and were kept on standard immunosuppression until randomization at 12-24 months post-transplant. Tolerance meant complete immunosuppression withdrawal for at least one year without liver enzymes rising beyond twice the upper limit of normal. A cohort of 8 liver transplant recipients was studied, of whom 3 were classified as tolerant and 5 as non-tolerant. Paper-wide results and their limitations: Donor-reactive sequences decreased more than third party-reactive sequences, which suggests partial antigen-specific deletion that was not related to withdrawal success. Because allograft tissue specimens were not available, migration of donor-reactive T cells into the graft, rather than deletion, may have occurred. In most of the 8 subjects, regardless of tolerance or HCV status, circulating donor-reactive CD4 TCRbeta sequences dropped significantly post-transplant. Conclusions were preliminary, limited by small, heterogeneous patient numbers and non-standardized post-transplant time points. In two subjects, low numbers of available donor cells limited the measurable donor-reactive repertoire. Once repertoire turnover was taken into account, donor-reactive detection showed a significant reduction for CD4 in 7 of 8 subjects and for CD8 in 8 of 8.

Including the terminal cysteine and phenylalanine, the CDR3 comprises 13 residues. Left in the record is the CDR3 DNA by itself, 39 bases read in frame from the first base. V is cut by 2 bases and J by 4 bases, and the space between the germline ends is 5 bases. CDR1 is given as KGHSH and CDR2 as LQKENI, both from the germline V gene. To define alloreactive TCRbeta sequences, the proliferating CFSE-low cells from the MLR were sequenced. In CFSE-MLRs, pre-transplant recipient cells were stimulated with donor PBMCs, splenocytes or lymph node cells, or with third-party PBMCs. Randomization to immunosuppression withdrawal applied to every one of the 8 studied subjects. Genomic DNA was isolated with the Qiagen DNeasy Blood and Tissue Kit. Frozen genomic DNA underwent high-throughput TCRbeta CDR3 sequencing by immunoSEQ, including PCR amplification, mapping, bias correction and internal controls. Processing in the source paper ran as follows. Productive rearrangements were kept, and unique TCRbeta sequences were defined by CDR3 nucleotide sequence plus V and J gene. A sequence counted as donor-reactive only if the sequence showed at least 5-fold expansion in CFSE-low cells compared with unstimulated pre-transplant cells and had a frequency of at least 0.01%. Minimum frequency thresholds were set for each subject on the basis of the unstimulated sample with the lowest template count, so that a detection power of at least 90% was ensured. Jensen-Shannon divergence between the top 1000 TCRbeta sequences post-transplant and pre-transplant was used to measure repertoire turnover. Two-sided Fisher's exact tests were used to test for changes in how often donor-reactive sequences were detected. This is the immuneACCESS table as TCRdb keeps it, with only in-frame sequences that have V and J called. A part of the clones is gone; compared with another copy, unresolved V genes explain less than half, and the rest is unexplained. That table furnishes V, J and clone size, whereas the DNA furnished D and trimming. For this sample there are 4,500 to 6,000 clones; roughly 31% appear just once. Together, the top ten hold around 17% of the sample.

Concerning this clone itself: Its antigen is not yet known. One base away there is no much larger clone; base qualities are not given.

The TCR originated in a human patient who received a liver transplant. In patients who had a transplant, some T cells may come from the graft donor. The V and J segments used are TRBV18 and TRBJ2-2; the D gene cannot be named for sure. Material for sequencing was CD4+ T cells from cultured PBMCs. CDR3 loop: CASSPRSTGELFF. The nucleotide sequence reads as follows: TGTGCCAGCTCACCAAGGTCCACCGGGGAGCTGTTTTTT.